Presented here are 9 T cell receptor beta chains from one specimen sequenced in a study of control samples from healthy donors and cancer patients. The table came from immunoSEQ multiplex PCR; TCRdb's copy has only in-frame clones and leaves some out. Of tens of thousands of clones listed, roughly nine tenths are singletons. Sequenced input: blood. The receptors shown here come from a woman between 70 and 85 years old in good health.

The chain couples TRBV30 to TRBJ1-1, with a possible D match to TRBD1 (5 bases). V was cut by 5 bases and J by 4 bases, with 17 bases left in between. Germline V gene sequence: CDR1 GTSNPN, CDR2 SVGIG (reference sequence). The CDR3 runs to 14 residues. CDR3 nucleotide sequence: TGTGCCTGGGACGTGGGGGGGAGCGTCACTGAAGCTTTCTTT. Translation gives CAWDVGGSVTEAFF.

CDR3 coding DNA: TGCGCCAGCTCAGAGCCGTCTAACTATGGCTACACCTTC. Its translation: CASSEPSNYGYTF. V is TRBV5-1 and J is TRBJ1-2, with unresolved D. V was trimmed by 7 bases and J by 0 bases, leaving 10 bases between them. The CDR3 covers 13 residues. Germline V CDR1 and CDR2: SGHRS, YFSETQ.

The genes are TRBV6-4 and TRBJ2-1; 8 nucleotides agree with TRBD2. V lost 2 bases and J lost 7; bases outside the gene matches: 4. There are 14 residues in the CDR3. Germline CDR1 is MRHNA and CDR2 is SNTAGT. This CDR3 is CASSDGTRMNEQFF. The DNA for the CDR3 is TGTGCCAGCAGTGACGGGACTAGGATGAATGAGCAGTTCTTC.

CDR3 sequence (DNA): TGTGCCTGGAGTCACTCGGCGCTCGGGCAAGAGACCCAGTACTTC. The encoded protein is CAWSHSALGQETQYF. The V and J genes are TRBV30 and TRBJ2-5, with unresolved D. V lost 2 bases, J lost 2 bases, and 15 bases lay in between. From germline, CDR1 is GTSNPN and CDR2 SVGIG (reference sequence). CDR3 size: 15 residues.

This chain connects TRBV18 to TRBJ1-1, with a possible D match to TRBD1 (6 bases). This CDR3 has 18 residues. Germline CDR1 KGHSH, CDR2 LQKENI. Trimming stripped 0 bases from V and 1 base from J, with 18 bases between. Written as DNA, the CDR3 is TGTGCCAGCTCACCACCGATTCAAACAGGGCCCAGGAACACTGAAGCTTTCTTT. It codes for CASSPPIQTGPRNTEAFF.

This chain uses TRBV6-2 or TRBV6-3 with TRBJ2-1; no clear D gene. Trimming took off 0 bases at V and 0 bases at J, with 9 bases between the two ends. The CDR3 contains 16 residues. CDR1 and CDR2 from the germline V gene are MNHEY and SVGEGT. DNA of the CDR3: TGTGCCAGCAGTTACTCGTCCGCCTCCTCCTACAATGAGCAGTTCTTC. It codes for CASSYSSASSYNEQFF.

The CDR3, as DNA: TGTGCCAGCAGCTTGGCCATGGGTTCGGGCTACACCTTC. Protein product: CASSLAMGSGYTF. This rearrangement joins TRBV5-8 to TRBJ1-2; D is unresolved. The CDR3 is 13 amino acids. CDR1 is SGHTS and CDR2 is YDEGEE in the germline V gene. V gave up 0 bases and J gave up 8 bases, with 11 bases separating them.

The chain carries TRBV24-1 and TRBJ2-7, with TRBD1 as a possible D gene (6 bases). Per germline, CDR1 KGHDR and CDR2 SFDVKD. V was shortened by 8 bases and J by 5 bases, with 18 bases between the two germline ends. The CDR3 has 14 residues. CDR3 sequence: CATTTGTFHHEQYF. The CDR3 coding sequence is TGTGCCACCACTACCGGGACATTCCACCACGAGCAGTACTTC.

This chain connects TRBV5-1 to TRBJ2-1, with TRBD2 matching over 10 bases. The CDR3 loop spans 15 amino acids. CDR1 is SGHRS, CDR2 YFSETQ, per germline. V was pared by 4 bases and J by 0 bases, with 1 base of the junction left unmatched. The CDR3 nucleotides are TGCGCCAGCAGCCTAGCGGGAGACTCCTACAATGAGCAGTTCTTC. It translates to CASSLAGDSYNEQFF.